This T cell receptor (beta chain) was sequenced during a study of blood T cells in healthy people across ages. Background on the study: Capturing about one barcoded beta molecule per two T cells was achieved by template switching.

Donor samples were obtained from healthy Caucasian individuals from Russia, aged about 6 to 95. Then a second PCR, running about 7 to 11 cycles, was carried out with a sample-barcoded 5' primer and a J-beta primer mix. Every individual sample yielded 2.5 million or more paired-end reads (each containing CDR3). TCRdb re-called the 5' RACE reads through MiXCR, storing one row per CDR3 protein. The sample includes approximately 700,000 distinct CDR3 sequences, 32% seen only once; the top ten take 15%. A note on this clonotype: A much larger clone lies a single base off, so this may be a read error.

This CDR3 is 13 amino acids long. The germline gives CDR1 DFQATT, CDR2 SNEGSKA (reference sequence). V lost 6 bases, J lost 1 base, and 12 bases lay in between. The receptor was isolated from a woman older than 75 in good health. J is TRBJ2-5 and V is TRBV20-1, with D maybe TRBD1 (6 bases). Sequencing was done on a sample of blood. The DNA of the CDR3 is TGCAGTGCCGGACAGCCAGCCCAAGAGACCCAGTACTTC. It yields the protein CSAGQPAQETQYF.